This is a list of T cell receptor beta chains from one sample in a study of blood T cell repertoires in COVID-19. TCRdb's table, derived via immunoSEQ multiplex PCR, lists solely in-frame clones and lacks some. The table lists approximately 210,000 clones, about 89% of them singletons. The sample taken for sequencing was peripheral blood. These receptors all come from a woman between 35 and 50 years old with acute or convalescent COVID-19. Both conserved end residues are part of each CDR3. A D gene is named only where the DNA matches it firmly. Size is omitted from some rows. Given values are once, few, many or a class for expanded clones.

size: NA
D: TRBD1
J: TRBJ2-1
V: TRBV29-1
CDR3: CSSQTGTLVDEQFF
DNA: TGCAGCTCACAGACAGGGACGTTAGTTGATGAGCAGTTCTTC

size: NA
D: NA
J: TRBJ2-6
V: TRBV2
CDR3: CASQSGANVLTF
DNA: TGTGCCAGCCAATCTGGGGCCAACGTCCTGACTTTC

size: NA
D: NA
J: TRBJ2-1
V: TRBV5-4
CDR3: CASSSTSLPYNEQFF
DNA: TGTGCCAGCAGCAGCACTAGCTTACCGTACAATGAGCAGTTCTTC

size: NA
D: NA
J: TRBJ2-1
V: TRBV30
CDR3: CAWKPGGSYNEQFF
DNA: TGTGCCTGGAAGCCAGGGGGGTCCTACAATGAGCAGTTCTTC

size: NA
D: TRBD1
J: TRBJ1-2
V: TRBV6-4
CDR3: CASSTGTGVSYGYTF
DNA: TGTGCCAGCAGTACCGGGACAGGGGTCTCCTATGGCTACACCTTC

size: NA
D: NA
J: TRBJ1-1
V: TRBV5-8
CDR3: CASSLEAGRAEAFF
DNA: TGTGCCAGCAGCTTGGAGGCAGGGAGGGCTGAAGCTTTCTTT

size: once
D: TRBD1
J: TRBJ1-5
V: TRBV13
CDR3: CASSLGTGGNQPQHF
DNA: TGTGCCAGCAGCTTAGGCACAGGGGGCAATCAGCCCCAGCATTTT

size: NA
D: NA
J: TRBJ1-5
V: TRBV6-6
CDR3: CASRGLQGLDNQPQHF
DNA: TGTGCCAGCAGGGGACTACAGGGTTTGGACAATCAGCCCCAGCATTTT

size: NA
D: NA
J: TRBJ1-4
V: TRBV5-1
CDR3: CASSWSGVDEKLFF
DNA: TGCGCCAGCAGCTGGTCCGGGGTAGACGAAAAACTGTTTTTT

size: NA
D: NA
J: TRBJ1-5
V: TRBV27
CDR3: CASPPFQPQHF
DNA: TGTGCCAGCCCTCCTTTCCAGCCCCAGCATTTT

size: NA
D: NA
J: TRBJ2-1
V: TRBV29-1
CDR3: CSVGGGQSYNEQFF
DNA: TGCAGCGTTGGTGGTGGGCAAAGCTACAATGAGCAGTTCTTC

size: NA
D: NA
J: TRBJ1-5
V: TRBV10-3
CDR3: CAISATREERQPQHF
DNA: TGTGCCATCAGTGCAACCAGGGAGGAACGACAGCCCCAGCATTTT

size: NA
D: NA
J: TRBJ1-2
V: TRBV29-1
CDR3: CSVYLQDGYTF
DNA: TGCAGCGTTTACCTACAGGATGGCTACACCTTC

size: NA
D: TRBD2
J: TRBJ2-2
V: TRBV6-6
CDR3: CASSRLTSGGLRGGELFF
DNA: TGTGCCAGCAGTCGGCTAACTAGCGGGGGCCTCCGAGGCGGGGAGCTGTTTTTT

size: NA
D: NA
J: TRBJ2-5
V: TRBV9
CDR3: CASSPSQETQYF
DNA: TGTGCCAGCAGCCCCTCCCAAGAGACCCAGTACTTC

size: once
D: NA
J: TRBJ2-3
V: TRBV2
CDR3: CASWGTAKPSDTQYF
DNA: TGTGCCAGCTGGGGGACTGCGAAGCCTTCAGATACGCAGTATTTT

size: NA
D: TRBD1
J: TRBJ1-2
V: TRBV5-1
CDR3: CASSLEPPAAAGGYNYGYTF
DNA: TGCGCCAGCAGCTTGGAGCCCCCGGCGGCGGCAGGGGGTTATAACTATGGCTACACCTTC

size: NA
D: TRBD1
J: TRBJ1-2
V: TRBV16
CDR3: CASSQSRTGRNYGYTF
DNA: TGTGCCAGCAGCCAATCGAGGACAGGGAGGAACTATGGCTACACCTTC